This T cell receptor (beta chain) was obtained from a study of cytomegalovirus exposure and HLA in healthy donors. Assay used: immunoSEQ multiplex PCR; TCRdb lists only in-frame clones, some missing. The table records around 55,000 clones, about nine tenths of them present only once. Deletions cut 10 bases from V and 2 bases from J, with 14 bases between. Germline V gene lookup returns CDR1 MNHEY and CDR2 SVGAGI. The CDR3 spans 13 residues. The material sequenced was PBMCs. This chain uses TRBV6-5 with TRBJ1-2; maybe TRBD1 (5 bases). The TCR originated in a man aged 18-30 years in good health and CMV-seronegative. CDR3 amino acids: CATLDSGNYGYTF. CDR3 sequence (DNA): TGTGCCACATTAGACAGTGGGAACTATGGCTACACCTTC.